This T cell receptor (beta chain) derives from a study of OX40 agonist ivuxolimab in advanced cancers. Overall study: In three patients, partial responses were observed, one with hepatocellular carcinoma and two with cutaneous melanoma. Study observations and caveats: By week 6 at 0.1 to 3.0 mg/kg, blood CD4+ and CD8+ T cells had expanded clonally.

Trimming took 5 bases from V and 5 from J, leaving 9 bases between them. CDR3 length: 12 amino acids. Per the germline V gene, CDR1 is MNHNY and CDR2 is SVGAGI (reference sequence). Remarks on this clone: Its matching antigen is unknown.

This table comes from immunoSEQ multiplex PCR, and its TCRdb copy is limited to in-frame clones, with some not included. Altogether tens of thousands of clones are present, about 86% being singletons, with the ten largest covering about 4.1%. This material consisted of CD4+ or CD8+ T cells sorted from blood, taken in a trial of the OX40 agonist ivuxolimab. The sequence was obtained from an adult with an advanced solid tumor such as melanoma, head and neck, liver or kidney cancer. The chain carries TRBV6-6 and TRBJ1-1; possible D gene TRBD1, 6 bases. Here the CDR3 DNA reads TGTGCCAGCAGTCCAGGGGCGACTGAAGCTTTCTTT. Translating gives CASSPGATEAFF.